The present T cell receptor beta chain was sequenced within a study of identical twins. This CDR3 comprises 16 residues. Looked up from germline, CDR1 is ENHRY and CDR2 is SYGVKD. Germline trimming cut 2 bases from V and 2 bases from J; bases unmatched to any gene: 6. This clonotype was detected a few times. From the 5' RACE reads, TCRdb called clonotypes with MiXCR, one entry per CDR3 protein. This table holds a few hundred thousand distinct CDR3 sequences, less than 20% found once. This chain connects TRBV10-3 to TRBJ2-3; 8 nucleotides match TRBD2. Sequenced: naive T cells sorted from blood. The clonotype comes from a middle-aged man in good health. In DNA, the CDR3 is TGTGCCATCAGTGAGCTAGCGGGTCTCCCCACAGATACGCAGTATTTT. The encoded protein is CAISELAGLPTDTQYF.